The present entry profiles one T cell receptor beta chain with its context. One end of the junction does not line up with germline, which may come from a read error. CDR3 length: 13 amino acids. Germline assignment: CDR1 MNHNY and CDR2 SVGAGI (reference sequence). RNA and DNA were co-extracted from roughly 20-30 mg of unsorted bulk tissue. Resection treated the patients' primary liver carcinoma. These data belong to a study of tumor-infiltrating lymphocytes in primary liver carcinoma. Overall study context: Sample yields of productive TCRbeta reads, ranging from roughly 3.5 to 8 million, were similar across tissue types.

Researchers generated TCR beta cDNA from around 0.55 ug of total RNA, relying on a constant-region primer. What produced the TCR beta libraries was three nested multiplex PCR rounds using slightly modified ARM-PCR. PCR rounds one and two used TRBV1-TRBV30 forward primers with a C-beta reverse primer for 10 cycles each. MiXCR was run by TCRdb on the multiplex PCR reads, yielding one entry per CDR3 protein. The table records some 43,000 distinct CDR3 sequences, less than 75% of them present only once. The sample was liver tumor tissue from sampling region 5. Documented subset: tumor region T5, tumor centre. V and J are TRBV6-6 and TRBJ1-1; D remains unclear. The source of this sequence is a man aged 35 to 55 with primary liver carcinoma and hepatitis B virus infection. The DNA for the CDR3 is TGCGCCAGCAGGCAGAACATGAACACTGAAGCTTTCTTT. It yields the protein CASRQNMNTEAFF.